These T cell receptor beta chains were read from a single sample in a study of blood T cell repertoires in COVID-19. Repertoires were generated with immunoSEQ multiplex PCR, while TCRdb's copy carries only in-frame clones and drops some. The table records fewer than 150,000 clones, approximately 87% of them present only once. The sample comprised peripheral blood. Receptor source: a woman aged 40 to 50 with acute or convalescent COVID-19. Both conserved end residues are part of each CDR3. A D gene is named only where the DNA matches it firmly. The size entry is marked missing in some rows and otherwise reads once, few, many or a size class.

size: .
J: TRBJ2-7
D: .
V: TRBV7-9
DNA: TGTGCCAGCAGCCCCGGACTGAGAGAGCAGTACTTC
CDR3: CASSPGLREQYF

size: few
J: TRBJ1-2
D: TRBD1
V: TRBV9
DNA: TGTGCCAGCAGCCCTATCGGCACAGGGGTCCACCTTTGGTATGGCTACACCTTC
CDR3: CASSPIGTGVHLWYGYTF

size: .
J: TRBJ2-7
D: TRBD2
V: TRBV5-4
DNA: TGTGCCAGCAGCTCTGGGACTAGCGGGGGGGCTCGGGAGCAGTACTTC
CDR3: CASSSGTSGGAREQYF

size: .
J: TRBJ2-1
D: .
V: TRBV19
DNA: TGTGCCAGTAGTATCGGGACTTCCAACAATGAGCAGTTCTTC
CDR3: CASSIGTSNNEQFF

size: .
J: TRBJ1-4
D: .
V: TRBV21-1
DNA: TGTGCCAGCTCATTTTCCCGGGACAGGGGGTATGGAGAAAAACTGTTTTTT
CDR3: CASSFSRDRGYGEKLFF

size: .
J: TRBJ2-2
D: TRBD1
V: TRBV4-1
DNA: TGCGCCAGCAGCCAAGATCGGGACAGGGGAAGTAAAAGAACAACCGGGGAGCTGTTTTTT
CDR3: CASSQDRDRGSKRTTGELFF

size: .
J: TRBJ1-6
D: TRBD1
V: TRBV30
DNA: TGTGCCTGGAGTCTATGGGACAGGGATTTGAGCGGTTCACCCCTCCACTTT
CDR3: CAWSLWDRDLSGSPLHF

size: .
J: TRBJ2-3
D: .
V: TRBV30
DNA: TGTGCCTGGGGGCAGGGATGGGGCCACACAGATACGCAGTATTTT
CDR3: CAWGQGWGHTDTQYF

size: .
J: TRBJ1-6
D: .
V: TRBV9
DNA: TGTGCCAGCAGCGCCGATTTGGGGGCGCAGGATTCACCCCTCCACTTT
CDR3: CASSADLGAQDSPLHF

size: .
J: TRBJ1-2
D: .
V: TRBV2
DNA: TGTGCCAGCAGTAAGACCGGGAACTATGGCTACACCTTC
CDR3: CASSKTGNYGYTF

size: .
J: TRBJ1-2
D: TRBD1
V: TRBV2
DNA: TGTGCCAGCAGTGACAACTCTGCAGGGGGATCTAACTATGGCTACACCTTC
CDR3: CASSDNSAGGSNYGYTF

size: .
J: TRBJ2-1
D: TRBD2
V: TRBV27
DNA: TGTGCCAGCAGCCCGATCGGGGGGGCCCCCATGACACACAACAATGAGCAGTTCTTC
CDR3: CASSPIGGAPMTHNNEQFF

size: .
J: TRBJ1-6
D: TRBD1
V: TRBV10-3
DNA: TGTGCCATCAGTGGGGGACAGGGGCTCTATAATTCACCCCTCCACTTT
CDR3: CAISGGQGLYNSPLHF

size: .
J: TRBJ2-5
D: TRBD1
V: TRBV28
DNA: TGTGCCAGCAGTCGGGACAGGGGGCGGGAGACCCAGTACTTC
CDR3: CASSRDRGRETQYF

size: .
J: TRBJ1-4
D: TRBD1
V: TRBV28
DNA: TGTGCCAGCAGTCAGTTACGGGACAGGGGGGAAAAACTGTTTTTT
CDR3: CASSQLRDRGEKLFF

size: .
J: TRBJ2-1
D: .
V: TRBV7-9
DNA: TGTGCCAGCAGCTTAGCGCGTCACTCTCAGGATGAGCAGTTCTTC
CDR3: CASSLARHSQDEQFF

size: .
J: TRBJ2-7
D: TRBD2
V: TRBV7-2
DNA: TGTGCCAGCAGCTTAGGTTGGGGGGGCCTAGCGGGCCCGTCCTACGAGCAGTACTTC
CDR3: CASSLGWGGLAGPSYEQYF

size: .
J: TRBJ1-4
D: TRBD1
V: TRBV4-3
DNA: TGCGCCAGCAGCTCGAGACAGGGGAGGGAAAAACTGTTTTTT
CDR3: CASSSRQGREKLFF

size: few
J: TRBJ1-6
D: TRBD1
V: TRBV6-4
DNA: TGTGCCAGCAGGGGGACAGGGGACAATTCACCCCTCCACTTT
CDR3: CASRGTGDNSPLHF

size: .
J: TRBJ2-7
D: TRBD1
V: TRBV3-1/TRBV3-2
DNA: TGTGCCAGCAGCCAGGACCCGGGACAGGGCCTCTACGAGCAGTACTTC
CDR3: CASSQDPGQGLYEQYF

size: .
J: TRBJ2-3
D: TRBD2
V: TRBV14
DNA: TGTGCCAGCAGCCAAGGGGACTACACAGATACGCAGTATTTT
CDR3: CASSQGDYTDTQYF

size: .
J: TRBJ2-3
D: TRBD2
V: TRBV7-2
DNA: TGTGCCAGCAGCTTAGACGGGGGGGGCACAGATACGCAGTATTTT
CDR3: CASSLDGGGTDTQYF

size: .
J: TRBJ1-2
D: TRBD1
V: TRBV30
DNA: TGTGCCTGGATTGAGGGCAGGGGGCGAGGCTACACCTTC
CDR3: CAWIEGRGRGYTF

size: .
J: TRBJ1-4
D: TRBD1
V: TRBV19
DNA: TGTGCCAGTAGTATGCGGGGACAGGGGGTCGGTGAAAAACTGTTTTTT
CDR3: CASSMRGQGVGEKLFF

size: .
J: TRBJ2-2
D: TRBD2
V: TRBV6-2/TRBV6-3
DNA: TGTGCCAGCAGTTACGCGGGACTAGCGGGCTCGAACACCGGGGAGCTGTTTTTT
CDR3: CASSYAGLAGSNTGELFF

size: .
J: TRBJ2-2
D: TRBD2
V: TRBV27
DNA: TGTGCCAGCACCAGGACTAGCGGGGGGGCTGCGAACACCGGGGAGCTGTTTTTT
CDR3: CASTRTSGGAANTGELFF

size: .
J: TRBJ1-1
D: .
V: TRBV27
DNA: TGTGCCAGCAGCACCGTCGGCCCAGGGTTTTATGGCACTGAAGCTTTCTTT
CDR3: CASSTVGPGFYGTEAFF

size: .
J: TRBJ1-4
D: TRBD1
V: TRBV4-1
DNA: TGCGCCAGCAGAAGGACAGGGGAAAAACTGTTTTTT
CDR3: CASRRTGEKLFF